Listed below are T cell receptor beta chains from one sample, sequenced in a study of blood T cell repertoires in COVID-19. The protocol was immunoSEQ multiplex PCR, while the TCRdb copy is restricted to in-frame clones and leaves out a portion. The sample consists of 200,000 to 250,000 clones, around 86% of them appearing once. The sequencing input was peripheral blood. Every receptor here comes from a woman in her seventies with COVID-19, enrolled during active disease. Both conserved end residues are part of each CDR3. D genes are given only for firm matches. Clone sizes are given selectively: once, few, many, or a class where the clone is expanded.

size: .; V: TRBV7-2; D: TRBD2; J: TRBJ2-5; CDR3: CASSLAGGLGETQYF; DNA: TGTGCCAGCAGCTTGGCCGGGGGGTTGGGAGAGACCCAGTACTTC
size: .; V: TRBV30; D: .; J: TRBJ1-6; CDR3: CAWSLHAGEPLHF; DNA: TGTGCCTGGAGTCTGCACGCAGGGGAGCCCCTCCACTTT
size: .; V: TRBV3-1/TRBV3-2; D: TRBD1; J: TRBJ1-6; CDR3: CASSQVDRAGSPLHF; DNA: TGTGCCAGCAGCCAAGTCGACAGGGCTGGCTCACCCCTCCACTTT
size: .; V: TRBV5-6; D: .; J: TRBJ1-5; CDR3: CASSLGYGEANQPQHF; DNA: TGTGCCAGCAGCCTGGGGTACGGGGAAGCCAATCAGCCCCAGCATTTT
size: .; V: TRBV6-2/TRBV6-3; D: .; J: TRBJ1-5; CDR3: CASSSDRGKSNQPQHF; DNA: TGTGCCAGCAGTTCCGACCGGGGGAAGAGCAATCAGCCCCAGCATTTT
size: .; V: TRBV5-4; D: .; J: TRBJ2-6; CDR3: CASSLDGTGANVLTF; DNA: TGTGCCAGCAGCTTGGACGGGACTGGGGCCAACGTCCTGACTTTC
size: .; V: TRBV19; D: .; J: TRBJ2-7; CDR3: CAVKGGSEYEQYF; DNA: TGTGCCGTAAAGGGGGGGAGTGAATACGAGCAGTACTTC
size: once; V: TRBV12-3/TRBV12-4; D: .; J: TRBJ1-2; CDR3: CASSSGLFYGYTF; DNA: TGTGCCAGCAGTTCAGGGTTATTCTATGGCTACACCTTC
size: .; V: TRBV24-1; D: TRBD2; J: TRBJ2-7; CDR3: CATSQSRRGAEQYF; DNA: TGTGCCACCAGTCAGAGTCGGCGGGGGGCCGAGCAGTACTTC
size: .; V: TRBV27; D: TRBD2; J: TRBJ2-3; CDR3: CASSFTGGSSTDTQYF; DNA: TGTGCCAGCAGTTTCACCGGGGGGAGTAGCACAGATACGCAGTATTTT
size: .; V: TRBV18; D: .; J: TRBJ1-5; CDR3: CASSPLDRNQPQHF; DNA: TGTGCCAGCTCACCACTTGACAGAAATCAGCCCCAGCATTTT
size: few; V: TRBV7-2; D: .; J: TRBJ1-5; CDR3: CASSSTGTQPQHF; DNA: TGTGCCAGCAGCTCTACAGGGACTCAGCCCCAGCATTTT
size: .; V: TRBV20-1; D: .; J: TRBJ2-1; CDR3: CSASETSINEQFF; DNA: TGCAGTGCTAGTGAGACTAGTATAAATGAGCAGTTCTTC
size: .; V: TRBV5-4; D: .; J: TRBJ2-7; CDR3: CASSPNPVPGAYEQYF; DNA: TGTGCCAGCAGCCCTAACCCCGTCCCCGGGGCCTACGAGCAGTACTTC
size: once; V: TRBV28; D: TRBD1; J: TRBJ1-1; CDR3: CASSRDRYPGTEAFF; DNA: TGTGCCAGCAGTCGGGACAGATACCCTGGAACTGAAGCTTTCTTT
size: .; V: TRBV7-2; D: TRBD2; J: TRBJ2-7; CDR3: CASSPSGGSYEQYF; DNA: TGTGCCAGCAGCCCGTCGGGGGGTTCCTACGAGCAGTACTTC
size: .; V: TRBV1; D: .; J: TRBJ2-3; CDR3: CTSSHQVPLLGAGGTDTQYF; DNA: TGCACCAGCAGCCACCAGGTCCCCCTTTTGGGGGCGGGTGGCACAGATACGCAGTATTTT
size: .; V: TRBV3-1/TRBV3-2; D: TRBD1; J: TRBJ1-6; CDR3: CASSHQGTGRDSPLHF; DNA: TGTGCCAGCAGCCATCAGGGGACAGGGAGGGATTCACCCCTCCACTTT
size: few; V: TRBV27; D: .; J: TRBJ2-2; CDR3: CASSLDFANTGELFF; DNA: TGTGCCAGCAGCCTTGACTTCGCGAACACCGGGGAGCTGTTTTTT
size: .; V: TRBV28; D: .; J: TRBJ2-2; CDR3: CASSSANTGELFF; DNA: TGTGCCAGCAGTTCCGCGAACACCGGGGAGCTGTTTTTT
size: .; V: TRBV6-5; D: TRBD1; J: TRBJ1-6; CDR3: CASRPGQYNSPLHF; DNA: TGTGCCAGCAGACCGGGACAGTATAATTCACCCCTCCACTTT
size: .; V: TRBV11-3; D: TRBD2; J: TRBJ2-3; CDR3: CASSLRTREGTDTQYF; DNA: TGTGCCAGCAGCCTCAGGACTAGAGAGGGCACAGATACGCAGTATTTT
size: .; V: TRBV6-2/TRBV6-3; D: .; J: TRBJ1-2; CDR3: CASSYSAPGSYGYTF; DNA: TGTGCCAGCAGTTACTCGGCTCCGGGTAGTTATGGCTACACCTTC
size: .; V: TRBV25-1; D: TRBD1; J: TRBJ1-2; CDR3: CASSSGGVLYGYTF; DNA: TGTGCCAGCAGTTCAGGGGGCGTTCTCTATGGCTACACCTTC